One and the same sample provided the 21 T cell receptor beta chains below, sequenced in a study of neurological immune-mediated disorders. Using its own MiXCR run on the 5' RACE reads, TCRdb lists one record per CDR3 protein. The sample has about 46,000 distinct CDR3 sequences, 3% to 3.5% seen once. The sequenced sample was PBMCs. The receptors stem from a woman between 45 and 65 years old with multiple sclerosis.

There are many counts of this clonotype. The chain recombines TRBV12-3 or TRBV12-4 with TRBJ1-5, with a tentative D call TRBD1 (5 bases). This CDR3 is built from 15 residues. V was cut by 1 base and J by 6 bases, with 13 bases left in between. The CDR3 loop reads CASSLEVGVRQPQHF. The CDR3 coding sequence is TGTGCCAGCAGTTTAGAGGTGGGGGTCCGTCAGCCCCAGCATTTT.

This clonotype has a count of ten or more. The V and J genes are TRBV7-2 and TRBJ2-2; TRBD2 matches 12 bases. Germline trimming cut 5 bases from V and 7 bases from J; bases unmatched to any gene: 8. Germline V lookup: CDR1 SGHTA, CDR2 FQGNSA. The length of the CDR3 is 16 residues. This chain's CDR3 is CASSPGLAGLGGELFF. The CDR3 bases are TGTGCCAGCAGCCCCGGACTAGCGGGGTTGGGCGGGGAGCTGTTTTTT.

This clonotype was seen many times. The CDR3 coding sequence is TGTGCCAGCAGCTTCGACAGGGCCACCTACGAGCAGTACTTC. Amino acid sequence: CASSFDRATYEQYF. The genes are TRBV7-2 and TRBJ2-7, with TRBD1 matching over 7 bases. CDR1 is SGHTA and CDR2 is FQGNSA in the germline V gene. The CDR3 is made up of 14 amino acids. V shed 3 bases, J shed 2 bases, and the junction held 4 bases outside the gene matches. Using reference TRBV7-2 and TRBJ2-7 for the parts outside the CDR3, the full variable domain is GAGVSQSPSNKVTEKGKDVELRCDPISGHTALYWYRQSLGQGLEFLIYFQGNSAPDKSGLPSDRFSAERTGGSVSTLTIQRTQQEDSAVYLCASSFDRATYEQYFGPGTRLTVT.

There are many counts of this clonotype. The chain combines TRBV6-5 with TRBJ2-1; no clear D. V lost 6 bases, J lost 7 bases, and 22 bases lay in between. In germline, CDR1 is MNHEY, CDR2 SVGAGI. The length of the CDR3 is 16 residues. The CDR3 nucleotides are TGTGCCAGCAGCATACGGGTTAGCCCCGCGTCGAATGAGCAGTTCTTC. It specifies CASSIRVSPASNEQFF.

The sample holds many counts of this clonotype. Relative to the germline gene, one junction end is altered; a read error may explain this. V gene TRBV7-7 combines with J gene TRBJ2-3; TRBD2 is a possible D gene (5 bases). CDR3 length: 13 residues. CDR1 is SSHAT and CDR2 is FNYEAQ in the germline V gene (reference sequence). DNA for the CDR3: TGTGCTAGCAGCCCGAGCGGTAAAGATACGCAGTATTTT. Translated: CASSPSGKDTQYF.

This clonotype came up many times. This chain joins TRBV5-1 and TRBJ2-7; TRBD1 agrees at 12 bases. Unmatched junction bases numbered 18, after V lost 4 bases and J lost 7 bases. Per the germline V gene, CDR1 is SGHRS and CDR2 is YFSETQ. This CDR3 comprises 18 residues. CDR3 nucleotide sequence: TGCGCCAGCAGCCCTGGTGTCCGGGACAGGGGGCCCCTCATGGAGCAGTACTTC. Translated: CASSPGVRDRGPLMEQYF.

Many counts were recorded for this clonotype. The chain has TRBV20-1 and TRBJ1-1; D unresolved. V lost 6 bases and J lost 1, with 12 bases in between. Germline CDR1 reads DFQATT; CDR2 reads SNEGSKA (reference sequence). The CDR3 is made up of 13 amino acids. The CDR3 DNA reads as TGCAGTGCCGTCAGGTTAGCGAACACTGAAGCTTTCTTT. The encoded protein is CSAVRLANTEAFF.

This clonotype showed up many times. The chain is built from TRBV9 and TRBJ2-2; the D gene is possibly TRBD2 (6 bases). The germline gives CDR1 SGDLS, CDR2 YYNGEE. This CDR3 is built from 14 residues. Trimming cost V 3 bases and J 5 bases, with 11 bases left between them. The CDR3 protein is CASSAGLRTGELFF. The CDR3, as DNA: TGTGCCAGCAGCGCGGGACTCCGAACCGGGGAGCTGTTTTTT. Variable domain in full (rest from reference TRBV9 and TRBJ2-2): DSGVTQTPKHLITATGQRVTLRCSPRSGDLSVYWYQQSLDQGLQFLIQYYNGEERAKGNILERFSAQQFPDLHSELNLSSLELGDSALYFCASSAGLRTGELFFGEGSRLTVL.

In this sample, this clonotype turned up many times. This chain connects TRBV10-2 to TRBJ2-3, with D uncertain. Trimming removed 7 bases at V and 5 bases at J, with 7 bases between. This CDR3 contains 11 residues. The germline gives CDR1 WSHSY, CDR2 SAAADI. DNA for the CDR3: TGCGCCAGCACCACGCGAGATACGCAGTATTTT. This translates into CASTTRDTQYF.

In this sample, this clonotype turned up many times. The chain couples TRBV27 to TRBJ1-6; 7 bases line up with TRBD1. CDR3 length: 11 amino acids. Germline CDR1 MNHEY, CDR2 SMNVEV (reference sequence). Trimming at V came to 6 bases and at J to 15 bases, leaving 5 bases not matched to a gene. The DNA for the CDR3 is TGTGCCAGCAGATCACAGGGGCTCCTCCACTTT. Protein sequence: CASRSQGLLHF.

This chain connects TRBV4-2 to TRBJ1-4; 9 bases agree with TRBD1. The CDR3 spans 14 residues. CDR1 and CDR2 from the germline V gene are LGHNA and YNFKEQ. Losses at the gene ends were 5 bases for V and 6 bases for J; bases not matched to a gene: 4. The CDR3 protein is CASSKDRGDEKLFF. The CDR3 region has the DNA TGTGCCAGCAGCAAGGACAGGGGAGATGAAAAACTGTTTTTT.

This clonotype was recorded many times. The V gene is TRBV20-1, the J gene TRBJ2-1; the D is unclear. The CDR3 loop spans 15 amino acids. V was clipped by 0 bases and J by 6 bases, with 15 bases between them. Germline CDR1 DFQATT, CDR2 SNEGSKA (reference sequence). The CDR3 DNA reads TGCAGTGCTAGAGAAAGCGAGAGGTTGGGCAATGAGCAGTTCTTC. Its protein product is CSARESERLGNEQFF.

This clonotype was recorded many times. V is TRBV28 and J is TRBJ2-7; the D is unclear. Trimming removed 8 bases at V and 1 base at J, with 18 bases between. From germline, CDR1 is MDHEN and CDR2 SYDVKM. The CDR3 length is 15 residues. CDR3 DNA sequence: TGTGCCAGCCAGATGACGATGAGGTGGTCCTACGAGCAGTACTTC. Its protein product is CASQMTMRWSYEQYF.

Many counts were recorded for this clonotype. The chain carries TRBV20-1 and TRBJ2-5; D unresolved. Germline V gene sequence: CDR1 DFQATT, CDR2 SNEGSKA (reference sequence). This CDR3 region has 11 residues. Trimming removed 6 bases from V and 5 bases from J, with 10 bases in between. CDR3 sequence reads: CSAPNGETQYF. The CDR3 DNA follows: TGCAGTGCCCCCAACGGCGAGACCCAGTACTTC.

This clonotype was seen repeatedly, ten times or more. V is TRBV20-1 and J is TRBJ2-7, with D perhaps assigned TRBD1 or TRBD2 (6 bases each). The CDR3 has 16 amino acids. Trimming shortened V by 2 bases and J by 2 bases, and 19 bases separated the two germline ends. Germline loops: CDR1 DFQATT, CDR2 SNEGSKA (reference sequence). The DNA of the CDR3 is TGCAGTGCTAGACCGCCACTAGCAGGGACAACCTACGAGCAGTACTTC. Protein product: CSARPPLAGTTYEQYF.

The sample holds many counts of this clonotype. V gene TRBV5-1 combines with J gene TRBJ1-3; D is undetermined. The V end was cut by 2 bases, the J end by 8 bases, with 11 bases between. Germline CDR1 SGHRS, CDR2 YFSETQ. This CDR3 has 13 amino acids. This CDR3 reads CASSFPGDHTIYF. In DNA, the CDR3 is TGCGCCAGCAGCTTCCCGGGAGATCACACCATATATTTT.

There are many counts of this clonotype. CDR3 amino acids: CASSLVGASTDTQYF. CDR3 coding DNA: TGTGCCAGCAGCTTAGTCGGGGCTAGCACAGATACGCAGTATTTT. The rearrangement links TRBV7-6 to TRBJ2-3; D could derive from TRBD1 or TRBD2 (5 bases each). Trimming pared 1 base from V and 0 bases from J, leaving 8 bases between. The germline V gene has CDR1 SGHVS and CDR2 FNYEAQ. The CDR3 spans 15 residues.

The sample holds many counts of this clonotype. Here the CDR3 DNA reads TGTGCCAGCAGCGTAGGGGGGGACACTGAAGCTTTCTTT. This codes for CASSVGGDTEAFF. The chain carries TRBV9 and TRBJ1-1; a possible D gene is TRBD1 (5 bases). V lost 0 bases, J lost 3 bases, and 6 bases lay in between. The CDR3 runs to 13 residues. Germline V gene lookup returns CDR1 SGDLS and CDR2 YYNGEE.

This clonotype came up many times. This sequence joins TRBV5-1 and TRBJ2-3; D gene ambiguous. Trimming shortened V by 3 bases and J by 5 bases, and 7 bases separated the two germline ends. Germline V gives CDR1 SGHRS, CDR2 YFSETQ. The CDR3 loop spans 12 amino acids. The CDR3 DNA reads TGCGCCAGCAGCTCGACTCTAGATACGCAGTATTTT. Translating it yields CASSSTLDTQYF.

This clonotype was picked up many times. V is TRBV5-5 and J is TRBJ2-1, with 7 bases aligning to TRBD1. The junction had 17 bases not matched to a gene; V was cut back by 10 bases and J by 7 bases. Germline CDR1 is SGHKS and CDR2 is YYEKEE (reference sequence). The CDR3 sequence is 15 residues long. CDR3 sequence: CASSAGGRTENEQFF. The DNA of the CDR3 is TGTGCCTCTTCGGCAGGGGGTAGGACAGAGAATGAGCAGTTCTTC.

The table lists this clonotype with many counts. This chain connects TRBV7-6 to TRBJ1-5; no reliable D call. The CDR3 runs 14 residues. CDR1 and CDR2 from the germline V gene are SGHVS and FNYEAQ. V lost 0 bases and J lost 7, with 10 bases in between. CDR3 nucleotide sequence: TGTGCCAGCAGCTTAGCGGACGGTGGGCAGCCCCAGCATTTT. Protein product: CASSLADGGQPQHF.